These 5 T cell receptor beta chains were all obtained from the same sample, sequenced in a study of cytomegalovirus exposure and HLA in healthy donors. The assay was immunoSEQ multiplex PCR, and TCRdb's table has in-frame clones only and misses some. Here the sample spans some 64,000 clones, 97% being singletons. The material sequenced was PBMCs. These TCRs come from a woman in her late teens or twenties in good health and CMV-seropositive.

The gene calls are TRBV18 and TRBJ1-1, with TRBD1 as a possible D gene (5 bases). The CDR3 spans 14 residues. Trimming left V 2 bases short and J 0 bases short, with 7 bases between. Germline V CDR1 and CDR2: KGHSH, LQKENI. The CDR3 region is CASSPAGLNTEAFF. The DNA of the CDR3 is TGTGCCAGCTCACCAGCGGGGCTGAACACTGAAGCTTTCTTT.

The chain joins TRBV5-1 to TRBJ2-1; D is ambiguous. V was clipped by 4 bases and J by 6 bases, with 11 bases between them. This CDR3 has 13 residues. The germline V gene has CDR1 SGHRS and CDR2 YFSETQ. CDR3: CASSLGVRNEQFF. In nucleotides, the CDR3 is TGCGCCAGCAGCCTAGGCGTCCGCAATGAGCAGTTCTTC.

The rearrangement joins TRBV5-1 to TRBJ1-1; 10 nucleotides align to TRBD1. Germline V gene sequence: CDR1 SGHRS, CDR2 YFSETQ. The V segment lost 4 bases and the J segment 1 base; nucleotides outside the gene matches: 10. CDR3 length: 17 amino acids. CDR3 sequence (DNA): TGCGCCAGCAGCGCGTACCGACAGGGGGCTGGGAACACTGAAGCTTTCTTT. Translation: CASSAYRQGAGNTEAFF.

This chain joins TRBV10-3 and TRBJ2-1; D not certain. The germline V and J ends were trimmed by 0 bases and 2 bases, with 11 bases remaining between them. The CDR3 is made up of 16 amino acids. In germline, CDR1 is ENHRY, CDR2 SYGVKD. CDR3 coding DNA: TGTGCCATCAGTGAGTCGACTCTGTCTCCCTACAATGAGCAGTTCTTC. Its translation is CAISESTLSPYNEQFF.

The CDR3 coding sequence is TGTGCCAGCAGGGGGGGCAATGAGCAGTTCTTC. Translated: CASRGGNEQFF. The chain joins TRBV6-4 to TRBJ2-1; a possible D gene is TRBD2 (6 bases). The V gene lost 6 bases and the J gene lost 6 bases, with 6 bases spanning the gap. This CDR3 comprises 11 residues. From germline, CDR1 is MRHNA and CDR2 SNTAGT.